This TCR beta chain was observed in a study of blood T cell repertoires in COVID-19. Study context: T cells, B-cell-depleted T cells, or PBMCs provided the cDNA or gDNA that served as material.

Per the original methods: Estimates of nucleated cell counts were drawn from the amplification of reference gene primers. Assay used: immunoSEQ multiplex PCR; TCRdb lists only in-frame clones, some missing. V and J calls plus clone size are reproduced from that table; the DNA served to infer D and trimming. The sample gives around 200,000 clones, about four fifths of which show up once; 2.5% to 3% is in the top ten. Sequencing was performed on peripheral blood. This clonotype was sampled from a woman in her thirties or forties with active or convalescent COVID-19.

The CDR3 DNA follows: TGTGCCAGCAGTTTAACGCTAGCGGGGGCCTACGAGCAGTACTTC. It yields the protein CASSLTLAGAYEQYF. This chain joins TRBV27 and TRBJ2-7, with 10 bases fitting TRBD2. Germline CDR1 MNHEY, CDR2 SMNVEV (reference sequence). The CDR3 covers 15 residues. The V and J ends lost 2 bases and 2 bases, in that order; junction bases with no gene match: 3.